The present T cell receptor beta chain was sequenced within a study of T cell responses to AZD1222 COVID-19 vaccine. The protocol was immunoSEQ multiplex PCR, while the TCRdb copy is restricted to in-frame clones and leaves out a portion. The data hold 140,000 to 150,000 clones, with about 89% observed a single time. Worth noting for this clone: Its antigen is not known. The junction departs from the called germline gene at one end, perhaps through a read error.

General study results and limits: Just 5 to 7 AZD1222 recipients were seropositive at baseline. Across spike, vaccine-associated CD4 TCRs were found, dominant at 160-218 and 743-854.

This CDR3 comprises 13 residues. This sequence joins TRBV12-3 or TRBV12-4 and TRBJ1-1; D gene uncertain. This specimen consisted of peripheral blood, obtained on day 0 of AZD1222 vaccination. The clonotype was recovered from an adult in good health. The CDR3 loop is CASSFWENNEAFF. CDR3 DNA sequence: TGTGCCAGCAGTTTTTGGGAGAACAATGAAGCTTTCTTT.